Listed here are 14 T cell receptor beta chains from one sample, sequenced in a study of blood T cell repertoires in COVID-19 (dated by TCRdb to between 2020 and 2021). Library method: the immunoSEQ multiplex PCR assay. What TCRdb holds here is the immuneACCESS table cut down to in-frame rearrangements. Part of the clones is not present; checked against another copy, under half of the missing clones reflect an unresolved V gene, and the others are unexplained. In all, the sample holds roughly 260,000 clones, and about nine tenths of those were seen once. Less than 2.5% of the sample is taken by the ten largest. The source material was PBMCs or T cells enriched from blood (not recorded which). Receptor source: a woman between 18 and 29 years old who had recovered from COVID-19.

This sequence joins TRBV6-1 and TRBJ1-2, with unresolved D. Germline CDR1 and CDR2: MNHNS and SASEGT. The germline V and J ends were trimmed by 3 bases and 8 bases, with 10 bases remaining between them. The length of the CDR3 is 12 residues. The CDR3 DNA reads TGTGCCAGCAGTGACCGGGGAAGGGGCTACACCTTC. Amino acid sequence: CASSDRGRGYTF.

The CDR3 sequence: CASSIQGNTEAFF. The CDR3 DNA sequence: TGTGCCAGCTCAATACAGGGAAACACTGAAGCTTTCTTT. The chain uses TRBV18 and TRBJ1-1; D is perhaps TRBD1 (6 bases). Trimming cost V 5 bases and J 2 bases, with 9 bases left between them. The CDR3 totals 13 residues. CDR1 and CDR2 (germline): KGHSH, LQKENI. Complete variable domain (other parts from reference TRBV18 and TRBJ1-1): NAGVMQNPRHLVRRRGQEARLRCSPMKGHSHVYWYRQLPEEGLKFMVYLQKENIIDESGMPKERFSAEFPKEGPSILRIQQVVRGDSAAYFCASSIQGNTEAFFGQGTRLTVV.

The chain has TRBV6-1 and TRBJ2-2; D gene ambiguous. The CDR3 has 14 amino acids. V shed 0 bases and J shed 2 bases, with 4 bases lying between them. In germline, CDR1 is MNHNS, CDR2 SASEGT. CDR3 residues: CASSEAPNTGELFF. The CDR3 DNA reads as TGTGCCAGCAGTGAAGCCCCAAACACCGGGGAGCTGTTTTTT.

The genes are TRBV9 and TRBJ1-2; D uncertain. Germline V gives CDR1 SGDLS, CDR2 YYNGEE. V lost 3 bases and J lost 7, with 13 bases in between. The CDR3 extends over 13 amino acids. CDR3 DNA: TGTGCCAGCAGCGCGTGGGCGGGTTTTGGCTACACCTTC. Protein sequence: CASSAWAGFGYTF.

The V call is TRBV6-2 or TRBV6-3, the J call TRBJ2-7; 10 nucleotides agree with TRBD1. Germline assignment: CDR1 MNHEY and CDR2 SVGEGT. CDR3 size: 18 residues. The V gene end was trimmed by 2 bases and the J gene end by 1 base; junction bases not matched to a gene: 11. The CDR3 protein is CASSYEWSGTGVSYEQYF. CDR3 nucleotide sequence: TGTGCCAGCAGTTACGAGTGGTCCGGGACAGGGGTTTCCTACGAGCAGTACTTC.

The rearrangement uses TRBV7-9 and TRBJ1-1; 8 positions match TRBD1. Germline lookup yields CDR1 SEHNR and CDR2 FQNEAQ (reference sequence). The CDR3 spans 13 residues. The ends lost 5 bases at V and 5 bases at J; junction bases unmatched: 4. CDR3 nucleotide sequence: TGTGCCAGCAGCCGGGACAGGTATACTGAAGCTTTCTTT. It translates to CASSRDRYTEAFF.

The V call is TRBV6-2 or TRBV6-3, the J call TRBJ1-2, with 7 bases fitting TRBD1. CDR1 MNHEY and CDR2 SVGEGT come from the germline V gene. The CDR3 totals 18 residues. The V segment lost 2 bases and the J segment 4 bases; nucleotides outside the gene matches: 16. The CDR3 loop reads CASSYDSRRTGPIYGYTF. The DNA of the CDR3 is TGTGCCAGCAGTTACGATTCACGGCGGACAGGACCTATCTATGGCTACACCTTC.

This chain joins TRBV9 and TRBJ1-2; 10 nucleotides line up with TRBD1. Unmatched junction bases numbered 7, after V lost 4 bases and J lost 4 bases. Germline-derived CDR1 and CDR2 are SGDLS and YYNGEE. CDR3 length: 15 amino acids. The CDR3 here is CASSIQTGGSYGYTF. The DNA of the CDR3 is TGTGCCAGCAGCATACAGACAGGGGGCAGCTATGGCTACACCTTC.

This chain links TRBV5-6 with TRBJ2-5; tentative D call: TRBD1 (6 bases). The CDR3 length is 15 residues. Trimming shortened V by 3 bases and J by 5 bases, and 17 bases separated the two germline ends. Per the germline V gene, CDR1 is SGHDT and CDR2 is YYEEEE. The DNA for the CDR3 is TGTGCCAGCAGCTCCGCCCCCAGGGGAAGGGAGACCCAGTACTTC. Its protein product is CASSSAPRGRETQYF.

This sequence joins TRBV28 and TRBJ1-4, with 7 bases matching TRBD1. With V trimmed by 6 bases and J by 2 bases, 3 bases remained unmatched. This CDR3 is built from 14 residues. Germline-derived CDR1 and CDR2 are MDHEN and SYDVKM. CDR3 sequence: CASRTGPTNEKLFF. CDR3 bases: TGTGCCAGCAGGACAGGGCCGACTAATGAAAAACTGTTTTTT.

The genes are TRBV5-1 and TRBJ1-1, with D possibly being TRBD1 (5 bases). The CDR3 runs to 14 residues. CDR1 and CDR2 (germline): SGHRS, YFSETQ. V was shortened by 3 bases and J by 6 bases, with 15 bases between the two germline ends. The CDR3 loop is CASSWEGLGAEAFF. CDR3 DNA sequence: TGCGCCAGCAGCTGGGAAGGGTTAGGGGCTGAAGCTTTCTTT.

The chain has TRBV7-9 and TRBJ1-3; 9 positions match TRBD1. V lost 0 bases to trimming and J lost 3 bases; unmatched junction nucleotides: 6. The CDR3 covers 17 residues. Germline V CDR1 and CDR2: SEHNR, FQNEAQ (reference sequence). Here the CDR3 DNA reads TGTGCCAGCAGCTTAGCTCTGGGACAGGGAGGTGGAAACACCATATATTTT. It specifies CASSLALGQGGGNTIYF.

V usage is TRBV5-1 and J usage is TRBJ2-5; D possibly corresponds to TRBD1 (6 bases). This CDR3 region has 13 residues. Germline CDR1 and CDR2: SGHRS and YFSETQ. Trimming took off 4 bases at V and 9 bases at J, with 16 bases between the two ends. The CDR3 DNA follows: TGCGCCAGCAGCAACGGACAGTTTGAGGCCCAGTACTTC. The encoded protein is CASSNGQFEAQYF.

The chain is built from TRBV10-3 and TRBJ1-1, with D uncertain. V dropped 7 bases and J dropped 3 bases, with 12 bases sitting between them. The CDR3 extends over 13 amino acids. Germline assignment: CDR1 ENHRY and CDR2 SYGVKD. The CDR3 reads CAITSGGDTEAFF. As DNA, the CDR3 is TGTGCCATCACGTCAGGCGGGGACACTGAAGCTTTCTTT.